This T cell receptor beta chain was profiled in a study of regulatory T cells in long-lasting Graves disease. Findings and caveats of the study: The study found lower TCR diversity in persistent Graves' patients than in newly diagnosed ones.

Building the TCR beta libraries relied on iRepertoire HTBI primers, and CDR3 regions underwent Arm-PCR. TCRdb called the multiplex PCR reads again in MiXCR, with one record for every CDR3 protein. The table lists approximately 400,000 distinct CDR3 sequences, about 15% of them singletons. This sample's time point: newly diagnosed GD, antithyroid drugs for less than 3 months. With RNA extracted from PBMCs as input, the TCR library was made. Patients were enrolled at an endocrinology department in Xi'an, China. On this clonotype: Its antigen is still unknown.

The germline V gene has CDR1 LNHDA and CDR2 SQIVND (reference sequence). This CDR3 contains 14 residues. V was clipped by 1 base and J by 9 bases, with 13 bases between them. These sequences were also reported in another study, on T cells in Graves' hyperthyroidism and ophthalmopathy. That publication notes: RT-PCR in the first round (using the HTBI primer set) targeted the TCR CDR3. By a 13 V-J model, ophthalmopathy was set apart from stable hyperthyroidism.

This chain connects TRBV19 to TRBJ2-1; no definite D call. The clonotype was recovered from a woman aged 25-40 years with Graves disease. Sequenced material: peripheral blood mononuclear cells (PBMCs), taken at new diagnosis, from a patient treated with antithyroid drugs. The CDR3 loop reads CASSIGSLLVEQFF. CDR3 DNA sequence: TGTGCCAGTAGTATAGGATCACTGCTGGTTGAGCAGTTCTTC. The full variable domain, with the rest looked up from reference TRBV19 and TRBJ2-1, is DGGITQSPKYLFRKEGQNVTLSCEQNLNHDAMYWYRQDPGQGLRLIYYSQIVNDFQKGDIAEGYSVSREKKESFPLTVTSAQKNPTAFYLCASSIGSLLVEQFFGPGTRLTVL.